This TCR beta chain emerged from a study of response to subunit inactivated influenza vaccine. Findings and limits, study-wide: Each seasonal flu vaccination may recruit only limited new T cells, authors suggested.

A few counts support this clonotype. No antigen is known for it. In TCRdb, the RT-PCR reads were re-called with MiXCR into one record per CDR3 protein. The sample holds around 790,000 distinct CDR3 sequences; approximately 22% are singletons and the top ten take about 9.4%. This TCR came from a man in his forties or fifties who received an inactivated influenza vaccine. This material consisted of PBMCs from blood, taken less than 6 days after vaccination.

CDR3 coding DNA: TGTGCCAGCAGTGAGGTCCCAGGCTATGGCTACACCTTC. Translated: CASSEVPGYGYTF. The chain joins TRBV2 to TRBJ1-2, with no clear D. Germline lookup yields CDR1 SNHLY and CDR2 FYNNEI. CDR3 size: 13 residues. With 3 bases removed from V and 4 bases from J, the gap between germline ends came to 9 bases.